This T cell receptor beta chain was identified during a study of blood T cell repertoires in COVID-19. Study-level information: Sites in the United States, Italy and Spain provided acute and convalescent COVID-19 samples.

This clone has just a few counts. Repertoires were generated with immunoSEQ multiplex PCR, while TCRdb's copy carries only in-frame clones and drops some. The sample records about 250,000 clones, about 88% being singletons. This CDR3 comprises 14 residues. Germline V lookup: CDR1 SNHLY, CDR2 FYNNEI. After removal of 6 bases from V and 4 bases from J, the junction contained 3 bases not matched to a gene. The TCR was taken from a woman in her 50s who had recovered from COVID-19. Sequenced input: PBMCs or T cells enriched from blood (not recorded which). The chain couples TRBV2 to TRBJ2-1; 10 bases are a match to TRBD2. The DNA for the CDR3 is TGTGCCAGCAGAGCGGGAGGGGTATACAATGAGCAGTTCTTC. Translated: CASRAGGVYNEQFF.